This T cell receptor beta chain was recovered during a study of shared clonotypes between healthy human individuals. This CDR3 has 16 residues. Trimming removed 0 bases at V and 1 base at J, with 11 bases between. The germline gives CDR1 LGHNA, CDR2 YNFKEQ. About this clone: Its target is not known.

Broader study findings: The study's rarefaction showed incomplete sorted-subset sequencing despite large depth.

CD45RO-negative, CCR7-positively selected cells formed the naive CD8 fraction, excluding terminally differentiated effector memory CD45RA+ cells. The protocol was immunoSEQ multiplex PCR, while the TCRdb copy is restricted to in-frame clones and leaves out a portion. Among some 630,000 clones listed, approximately 96% were seen once. This sequence was found in a woman aged 25-40 years in good health. Sequencing was carried out using naive CD8+ T cells sorted from blood. J is TRBJ2-3 and V is TRBV4-2; no reliable D call. The CDR3 nucleotides are TGTGCCAGCAGCCAAGAGGTTTCGCAGGGCACAGATACGCAGTATTTT. Its translation: CASSQEVSQGTDTQYF.